The rows below give T cell receptor beta chains drawn from one sample of a study of Ad26.COV2.S vaccination and SARS-CoV-2 variants. Measured with immunoSEQ multiplex PCR; TCRdb has only the in-frame clones, and not every one. The sample carries about 350,000 clones, around 84% recorded once. This specimen consisted of peripheral blood, obtained in a trial of Ad26.COV2.S vaccine versus placebo. These receptor sequences come from a person aged 18 to 59 who received the Ad26.COV2.S COVID-19 vaccine or a placebo. The conserved cysteine and the conserved F or W are not part of the CDR3 here. Each record gives: J gene, V gene, CDR3 protein.

j_gene: TRBJ2-5; v_gene: TRBV7-2; CDR3aa: ASSGNWVGETQY
j_gene: TRBJ2-1; v_gene: TRBV12-2; CDR3aa: ASRFPSGRAYNEQF
j_gene: TRBJ2-1; v_gene: TRBV7-9; CDR3aa: ASSLAGTSRAGEQF
j_gene: TRBJ2-7; v_gene: TRBV4-1; CDR3aa: ASAYRDRGIYEQY
j_gene: TRBJ2-7; v_gene: TRBV18; CDR3aa: ASSPAGSEQY
j_gene: TRBJ2-7; v_gene: TRBV6-5; CDR3aa: ASSLGESAYEQY
j_gene: TRBJ2-3; v_gene: TRBV6-5; CDR3aa: ASSSGTSSSTDTQY
j_gene: TRBJ2-1; v_gene: TRBV4-3; CDR3aa: ASSQDQGLTVNSYNEQF
j_gene: TRBJ1-6; v_gene: TRBV5-4; CDR3aa: ASSFEAGQMNSPLH
j_gene: TRBJ2-1; v_gene: TRBV29-1; CDR3aa: SVREGTWEQF
j_gene: TRBJ1-5; v_gene: TRBV19; CDR3aa: ASSTPTAISRPQH
j_gene: TRBJ2-7; v_gene: TRBV19; CDR3aa: ASTGQGNYEQY
j_gene: TRBJ2-3; v_gene: TRBV5-4; CDR3aa: ASSLGPAGTADTQY
j_gene: TRBJ2-2; v_gene: TRBV7-2; CDR3aa: ASSLVQAGGFTGELF
j_gene: TRBJ2-3; v_gene: TRBV29-1; CDR3aa: SAGARPGSRTDTQY
j_gene: TRBJ2-7; v_gene: TRBV3-1/TRBV3-2; CDR3aa: ASSLTKRGGFYEQY
j_gene: TRBJ1-2; v_gene: TRBV4-1; CDR3aa: ASSQGTGGIYGYT
j_gene: TRBJ2-1; v_gene: TRBV19; CDR3aa: ASSPIQYNEQF
j_gene: TRBJ2-2; v_gene: TRBV19; CDR3aa: ASSKFTSGTGELF
j_gene: TRBJ2-5; v_gene: TRBV4-2; CDR3aa: ASSAGKIETQY
j_gene: TRBJ2-3; v_gene: TRBV29-1; CDR3aa: SSFGGGSNTDTQY
j_gene: TRBJ2-3; v_gene: TRBV5-1; CDR3aa: ASSLGDRDSADTQY